These 7 T cell receptor beta chains were sequenced from one sample in a study of OX40 agonist ivuxolimab in advanced cancers. Only in-frame clones appear in the TCRdb table, and some are missing; sequencing was by immunoSEQ multiplex PCR. The profile covers about 110,000 clones, with roughly 87% appearing a single time and 0.25% to 0.3% taken by the ten largest. Sample: CD4+ or CD8+ T cells sorted from blood, taken in a trial of the OX40 agonist ivuxolimab. Source of these receptors: an adult with an advanced solid tumor such as melanoma, head and neck, liver or kidney cancer.

The V call is TRBV4-3, the J call TRBJ2-6, with D unclear. The CDR3 sequence is 17 residues long. V was clipped by 3 bases and J by 0 bases, with 12 bases between them. CDR1 is LGHNA and CDR2 is YSLEER in the germline V gene. In DNA, the CDR3 is TGCGCCAGCAGCCACGATCCGGGTACCTCTGGGGCCAACGTCCTGACTTTC. Protein sequence: CASSHDPGTSGANVLTF.

The chain's CDR3 is CASSRVLNTEAFF. As DNA, the CDR3 is TGTGCCAGCAGTAGGGTGCTGAACACTGAAGCTTTCTTT. J is TRBJ1-1 and V is TRBV28; D uncertain. In germline, CDR1 is MDHEN, CDR2 SYDVKM. Trimming stripped 5 bases from V and 0 bases from J, with 7 bases between. The length of the CDR3 is 13 residues. Full variable domain (missing parts from reference TRBV28 and TRBJ1-1): DVKVTQSSRYLVKRTGEKVFLECVQDMDHENMFWYRQDPGLGLRLIYFSYDVKMKEKGDIPEGYSVSREKKERFSLILESASTNQTSMYLCASSRVLNTEAFFGQGTRLTVV.

The chain recombines TRBV18 with TRBJ1-1; D is uncertain. Germline values: CDR1 KGHSH, CDR2 LQKENI. The CDR3 has 16 amino acids. V dropped 3 bases and J dropped 0 bases, with 14 bases sitting between them. The CDR3 DNA reads as TGTGCCAGCTCACCGTTCTCCGGGGATATGAACACTGAAGCTTTCTTT. Its translation is CASSPFSGDMNTEAFF.

The chain has TRBV10-3 and TRBJ2-1; 7 positions agree with TRBD2. This CDR3 has 14 residues. Unmatched junction bases numbered 2, after V lost 6 bases and J lost 0 bases. From germline, CDR1 is ENHRY and CDR2 SYGVKD. The CDR3 here is CAIRGGSSYNEQFF. In DNA form, the CDR3 reads TGTGCCATCAGAGGCGGGAGCTCCTACAATGAGCAGTTCTTC.

This clone showed up just once. The chain is built from TRBV5-1 and TRBJ1-2; 11 nucleotides line up with TRBD1. CDR1 SGHRS and CDR2 YFSETQ come from the germline V gene. With V trimmed by 4 bases and J by 1 base, 6 bases remained unmatched. CDR3 length equals 16 residues. The CDR3 bases are TGCGCCAGCAGCAAACAGGGGACAGGGGGTAACTATGGCTACACCTTC. Its protein product is CASSKQGTGGNYGYTF.

This clone was observed a few times. Other DNA variants within this sample encode the same CDR3. DNA of the CDR3: TGTGCCTGGAGTGTACAGGGTAATCAGCCCCAGCATTTT. It translates to CAWSVQGNQPQHF. This chain uses TRBV30 with TRBJ1-5; possibly TRBD1 for D (6 bases). From germline, CDR1 is GTSNPN and CDR2 SVGIG (reference sequence). Trimming left V 0 bases short and J 4 bases short, with 7 bases between. This CDR3 has 13 amino acids.

The V and J genes are TRBV27 and TRBJ2-1; 9 bases line up with TRBD2. CDR1 is MNHEY and CDR2 is SMNVEV in the germline V gene (reference sequence). The CDR3 is 16 amino acids. V was clipped by 5 bases and J by 6 bases; unmatched bases: 11. The chain's CDR3 is CASSRPLAGGINEQFF. In nucleotides, the CDR3 is TGTGCCAGCAGTCGGCCCCTGGCGGGAGGGATCAATGAGCAGTTCTTC.